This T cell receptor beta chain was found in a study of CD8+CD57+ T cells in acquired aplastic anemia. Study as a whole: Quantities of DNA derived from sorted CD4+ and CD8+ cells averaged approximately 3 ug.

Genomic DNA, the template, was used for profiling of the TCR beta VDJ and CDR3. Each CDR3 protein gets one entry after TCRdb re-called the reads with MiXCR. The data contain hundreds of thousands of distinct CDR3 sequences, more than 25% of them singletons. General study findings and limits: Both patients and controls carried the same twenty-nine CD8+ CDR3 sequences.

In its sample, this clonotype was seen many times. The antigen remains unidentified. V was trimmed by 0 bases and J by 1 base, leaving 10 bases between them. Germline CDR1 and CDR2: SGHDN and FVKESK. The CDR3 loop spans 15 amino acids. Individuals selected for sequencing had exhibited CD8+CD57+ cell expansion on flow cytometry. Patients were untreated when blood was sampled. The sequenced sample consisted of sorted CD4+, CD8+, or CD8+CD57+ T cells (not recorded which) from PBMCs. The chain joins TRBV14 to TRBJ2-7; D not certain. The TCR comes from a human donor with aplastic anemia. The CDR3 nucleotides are TGTGCCAGCAGCCAAGACAAAGAAAGGTCCTACGAGCAGTACTTC. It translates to CASSQDKERSYEQYF.